This entry features one T cell receptor (beta chain) sequence. No antigen is known for it. One entry per CDR3 protein, called by TCRdb with MiXCR from the RACE reads. The sample lists 210,000 or so distinct CDR3 sequences, about 22% seen once, with around 2.5% in the top ten. The source of the sample is a study of human T cells and chemical hapten exposure. Time point reported: patch test 3, about 24 weeks after DPC sensitization. Treatment reported: therapeutic diphenylcyclopropenone sensitization with weekly scalp DPC. General study results and limits: Alopecia affecting every donor means their immune response may not match healthy people's. TCRs exceeding a frequency of 1 in 1000 stayed unchanged under DPC sensitization.

Germline assignment: CDR1 SGHTA and CDR2 FQGNSA. J lost 3 bases, V lost 1 base, and 3 bases had no gene match. This CDR3 is 15 amino acids long. This clonotype was sampled from a woman between 35 and 50 years old with alopecia areata. Some clones in this sample may be carry-over from other donors' samples. The rearrangement joins TRBV7-2 to TRBJ1-1; 9 nucleotides agree with TRBD1. This sample comprised whole blood, obtained in connection with sensitization to the hapten diphenylcyclopropenone (DPC). The CDR3 DNA is TGTGCCAGCAGCTTAGTGACAGGGGGTCACACTGAAGCTTTCTTT. Translation gives CASSLVTGGHTEAFF. The full variable domain, rest sourced from reference TRBV7-2 and TRBJ1-1, is GAGVSQSPSNKVTEKGKDVELRCDPISGHTALYWYRQSLGQGLEFLIYFQGNSAPDKSGLPSDRFSAERTGGSVSTLTIQRTQQEDSAVYLCASSLVTGGHTEAFFGQGTRLTVV.